The 25 T cell receptor beta chains presented below share a single source sample, sequenced in a study of T-cell memory formation after mild COVID-19 (dated by TCRdb to 2020 to 2023). Libraries came from 5' RACE. The data were produced on an Illumina NovaSeq 6000. The public reads were run again by TCRdb, first through fastp at Q25 and then through MiXCR, and only productive beta chains were kept. Each entry is one CDR3 protein sequence, shown with its most common DNA and genes. The sample table shows approximately 300,000 distinct CDR3 sequences, and around a sixth are seen once. The ten biggest clones cover more than 20% of the sample. The source material was PBMCs or a T cell subset sorted from them (not recorded which). The receptors here all came from a young man who had mild COVID-19 (a few samples of this study predate the infection). The sample titles of this study are shuffled in the database, so cell type and time point are left out; the donor was told from shared clones.

This clonotype came up a few times. The chain couples TRBV7-2 to TRBJ1-1; perhaps TRBD1 as D (6 bases). Germline values: CDR1 SGHTA, CDR2 FQGNSA. Trimming took 0 bases from V and 7 from J, leaving 12 bases between them. CDR3 length: 14 amino acids. In DNA, the CDR3 is TGTGCCAGCAGCTTAGCGTGGGGGCAAAATGAAGCTTTCTTT. It encodes CASSLAWGQNEAFF.

The rearrangement uses TRBV5-1 and TRBJ2-7; 9 nucleotides line up with TRBD1. The CDR3 spans 15 residues. V trimming: 4 bases; J trimming: 0 bases; junction bases outside the gene matches: 5. Germline CDR1 and CDR2: SGHRS and YFSETQ. CDR3 amino acids: CASSLNRGRSYEQYV. The CDR3 DNA reads as TGCGCCAGCAGCCTCAACAGGGGGCGCTCCTACGAGCAGTACGTC.

This clonotype was found a few times. The chain employs TRBV6-5 and TRBJ2-3; 12 nucleotides line up with TRBD2. CDR1 is MNHEY, CDR2 SVGAGI, per germline. The CDR3 has 14 amino acids. Trimming at V came to 10 bases and at J to 6 bases, leaving 8 bases not matched to a gene. The CDR3 sequence: CATSLAGGPDTQYF. The DNA for the CDR3 is TGTGCCACCTCCCTAGCGGGGGGGCCCGATACGCAGTATTTT.

The gene calls are TRBV3-1 and TRBJ2-2; TRBD2 might be the D (6 bases). The V end lost 4 bases, the J end lost 0 bases, and 18 bases lay between the germline ends. CDR1 LGHDT and CDR2 YNNKEL come from the germline V gene (reference sequence). The CDR3 extends over 18 amino acids. CDR3 residues: CASSPKLGGATNTGELFF. CDR3 DNA sequence: TGTGCCAGCAGCCCAAAACTCGGCGGGGCGACGAACACCGGGGAGCTGTTTTTT.

The rearrangement links TRBV11-2 to TRBJ2-1, with D hard to call. This CDR3 is built from 18 residues. In germline, CDR1 is SGHAT, CDR2 FQNNGV. Trimming stripped 7 bases from V and 3 bases from J, with 25 bases between. The CDR3 region is CASTSVGRKSLIYNEQFF. DNA of the CDR3: TGTGCCAGCACCTCTGTGGGAAGGAAATCGTTAATCTACAATGAGCAGTTCTTC.

The chain links TRBV11-3 to TRBJ2-3; 8 bases align to TRBD1. The CDR3 is 15 residues long. Trimming cost V 5 bases and J 2 bases; bases outside gene matches: 6. Germline assignment: CDR1 SGHNT and CDR2 YENEEA. The CDR3 here is CASSLTGVPTDTQYF. For the CDR3, the DNA is TGTGCCAGCAGCCTGACAGGGGTCCCCACAGATACGCAGTATTTT.

The CDR3 DNA reads TGTGCCAGTTCAAAACGGCGGGGGTTGAGTGAAAAACTGTTTTTT. This sequence encodes CASSKRRGLSEKLFF. The rearrangement joins TRBV28 to TRBJ1-4; possible D gene TRBD1, 5 bases. V lost 9 bases and J lost 7, with 21 bases in between. The CDR3 spans 15 residues. CDR1 is MDHEN, CDR2 SYDVKM, per germline. Full variable domain (remainder filled in from reference TRBV28 and TRBJ1-4): DVKVTQSSRYLVKRTGEKVFLECVQDMDHENMFWYRQDPGLGLRLIYFSYDVKMKEKGDIPEGYSVSREKKERFSLILESASTNQTSMYLCASSKRRGLSEKLFFGSGTQLSVL.

This clonotype was recorded many times. V is TRBV20-1 and J is TRBJ1-2; D unresolved. The V end was cut by 0 bases, the J end by 4 bases, with 6 bases between. Germline lookup yields CDR1 DFQATT and CDR2 SNEGSKA (reference sequence). This CDR3 contains 12 residues. CDR3 sequence reads: CSARDTFYGYTF. The CDR3 bases are TGCAGTGCTAGAGACACCTTCTATGGCTACACCTTC.

This clonotype was observed a few times. This chain connects TRBV7-8 to TRBJ1-5, with D maybe TRBD1 (5 bases). The CDR3 consists of 13 residues. Trimming shortened V by 4 bases and J by 6 bases, and 10 bases separated the two germline ends. The V gene's germline CDR1 is SGHVS and CDR2 FQNEAQ. The chain's CDR3 is CASSSGVGQPQHF. Written as DNA, the CDR3 is TGTGCCAGCAGCTCGGGGGTGGGTCAGCCCCAGCATTTT.

This clonotype was detected a few times. This chain links TRBV24-1 with TRBJ2-1; no firm D call. The CDR3 has 16 residues. V was pared by 5 bases and J by 3 bases, with 16 bases between. CDR1 and CDR2 from the germline V gene are KGHDR and SFDVKD. CDR3 sequence reads: CATSGQIATDYNEQFF. The CDR3 DNA is TGTGCCACCAGTGGTCAGATTGCCACCGACTACAATGAGCAGTTCTTC.

This rearrangement joins TRBV6-5 to TRBJ1-1, with unresolved D. CDR3 length equals 14 residues. Germline assignment: CDR1 MNHEY and CDR2 SVGAGI. The V end was cut by 2 bases, the J end by 5 bases, with 12 bases between. The CDR3 DNA reads TGTGCCAGCAGTTACCTCTCCTTAGGGACTGAAGCTTTCTTT. This gives the protein CASSYLSLGTEAFF.

V usage is TRBV4-2 and J usage is TRBJ2-2; 12 bases are a match to TRBD2. The CDR3 covers 16 residues. Trimming at V came to 5 bases and at J to 7 bases, leaving 8 bases not matched to a gene. The germline gives CDR1 LGHNA, CDR2 YNFKEQ. Here the CDR3 DNA reads TGTGCCAGCAGCTTCGGGACTAGCGGGCCTGTCGGGGAGCTGTTTTTT. Its translation: CASSFGTSGPVGELFF.

This clonotype was seen a few times. This chain connects TRBV5-1 to TRBJ2-1, with TRBD2 identical over 11 bases. V lost 2 bases, J lost 8 bases, and 6 bases stayed unmatched. Germline V gene data show CDR1 as SGHRS and CDR2 as YFSETQ. The CDR3 extends over 15 amino acids. The chain's CDR3 is CASSLLAGAGDEQFF. In DNA, the CDR3 is TGCGCCAGCAGCTTACTAGCGGGGGCGGGCGATGAGCAGTTCTTC.

The sample holds a few counts of this clonotype. V usage is TRBV9 and J usage is TRBJ1-1; no definite D call. Trimming shortened V by 2 bases and J by 1 base, and 9 bases separated the two germline ends. CDR3 length: 14 amino acids. CDR1 is SGDLS, CDR2 YYNGEE, per germline. The CDR3, as DNA: TGTGCCAGCAGCGTTTCGACCGCGAACACTGAAGCTTTCTTT. It specifies CASSVSTANTEAFF.

This clonotype was detected many times. The rearrangement links TRBV19 to TRBJ2-2; 14 bases align to TRBD2. This CDR3 region has 18 residues. The germline gives CDR1 LNHDA, CDR2 SQIVND (reference sequence). V was pared by 4 bases and J by 7 bases, with 11 bases of the junction left unmatched. The CDR3, as DNA: TGTGCCAGTAGTAGGGGACTAGCGGGGGTGAGCGCTGTCGGGGAGCTGTTTTTT. The encoded protein is CASSRGLAGVSAVGELFF.

The chain recombines TRBV3-1 with TRBJ2-4; D unresolved. V was cut by 3 bases and J by 8 bases, with 5 bases left in between. This CDR3 is built from 11 residues. Germline values: CDR1 LGHDT, CDR2 YNNKEL (reference sequence). Here the CDR3 reads CASSHRDIQYF. CDR3 nucleotides: TGTGCCAGCAGCCATCGGGACATTCAGTACTTC.

This clonotype occurred many times. J is TRBJ2-1 and V is TRBV27, with D possibly being TRBD1 (6 bases). There are 14 residues in the CDR3. CDR1 MNHEY and CDR2 SMNVEV come from the germline V gene (reference sequence). The ends were cut back, 3 bases at V and 2 bases at J, with 8 bases in the middle. The CDR3 here is CASSFQGPYNEQFF. CDR3 in DNA: TGTGCCAGCAGTTTTCAGGGGCCCTACAATGAGCAGTTCTTC.

This clonotype was picked up a small number of times. The chain joins TRBV5-6 to TRBJ2-2; no clear D. The CDR3 is 14 residues long. Germline V gives CDR1 SGHDT, CDR2 YYEEEE. Trimming removed 4 bases from V and 2 bases from J, with 9 bases in between. CDR3 DNA: TGTGCCAGCAGCAAGGACCTTAACACCGGGGAGCTGTTTTTT. Translating it yields CASSKDLNTGELFF. Supplemented by reference TRBV5-6 and TRBJ2-2, the full variable domain reads DAGVTQSPTHLIKTRGQQVTLRCSPKSGHDTVSWYQQALGQGPQFIFQYYEEEERQRGNFPDRFSGHQFPNYSSELNVNALLLGDSALYLCASSKDLNTGELFFGEGSRLTVL.

The V gene is TRBV12-3 or TRBV12-4, the J gene TRBJ2-1, with 9 bases fitting TRBD2. Trimming took 1 base from V and 5 from J; bases not matched to a gene: 3. The length of the CDR3 is 15 residues. The DNA for the CDR3 is TGTGCCAGCAGTTTAGTGGCTAGCGGGAACAATGAGCAGTTCTTC. The encoded protein is CASSLVASGNNEQFF.

The chain combines TRBV5-1 with TRBJ2-5; a possible D gene is TRBD2 (5 bases). CDR1 SGHRS and CDR2 YFSETQ come from the germline V gene. This CDR3 has 15 residues. Trimming took 4 bases from V and 0 from J, leaving 13 bases between them. The CDR3 is CASSPNPGNQETQYF. DNA for the CDR3: TGCGCCAGCAGCCCGAACCCCGGGAACCAAGAGACCCAGTACTTC.

V is TRBV5-1 and J is TRBJ2-3; D is possibly TRBD1 (6 bases). Germline V CDR1 and CDR2: SGHRS, YFSETQ. CDR3 size: 15 residues. V was pared by 4 bases and J by 0 bases, with 12 bases between. The CDR3 protein is CASSNDRPSTDTQYF. The CDR3 DNA follows: TGCGCCAGCAGCAATGACAGGCCTAGCACAGATACGCAGTATTTT.

This chain joins TRBV6-1 and TRBJ1-1; 10 bases are shared with TRBD1. This CDR3 region has 17 residues. V shed 0 bases, J shed 4 bases, and the junction held 8 bases outside the gene matches. Germline assignment: CDR1 MNHNS and CDR2 SASEGT. CDR3 residues: CASSEALRRTGGTEAFF. CDR3 nucleotide sequence: TGTGCCAGCAGTGAAGCGCTTCGGAGGACAGGGGGCACTGAAGCTTTCTTT.

The chain couples TRBV5-1 to TRBJ2-7; D not resolved. The CDR3 runs 13 residues. V was trimmed by 4 bases and J by 3 bases, leaving 11 bases between them. The germline V gene has CDR1 SGHRS and CDR2 YFSETQ. The chain's CDR3 is CASSRTLSYEQYF. CDR3 nucleotide sequence: TGCGCCAGCAGCAGAACCTTAAGCTACGAGCAGTACTTC.

This clonotype came up a few times. CDR3 loop: CASSFNPRETQYF. In DNA form, the CDR3 reads TGTGCCAGCAGCTTTAACCCTCGGGAGACCCAGTACTTC. This chain links TRBV7-2 with TRBJ2-5; D remains ambiguous. Per the germline V gene, CDR1 is SGHTA and CDR2 is FQGNSA. The CDR3 length is 13 residues. V lost 3 bases and J lost 5, with 10 bases in between.

This clonotype turned up a few times. J is TRBJ1-1 and V is TRBV4-1; 7 positions agree with TRBD1. With 4 bases clipped from V and 5 bases from J, the junction kept 13 bases outside the gene matches. CDR3 length equals 16 residues. CDR1 is MGHRA, CDR2 YSYEKL, per germline. Written as DNA, the CDR3 is TGCGCCAGCAGCCCCCCCAGGCAGGGGGTAGGAACTGAAGCTTTCTTT. Protein: CASSPPRQGVGTEAFF.